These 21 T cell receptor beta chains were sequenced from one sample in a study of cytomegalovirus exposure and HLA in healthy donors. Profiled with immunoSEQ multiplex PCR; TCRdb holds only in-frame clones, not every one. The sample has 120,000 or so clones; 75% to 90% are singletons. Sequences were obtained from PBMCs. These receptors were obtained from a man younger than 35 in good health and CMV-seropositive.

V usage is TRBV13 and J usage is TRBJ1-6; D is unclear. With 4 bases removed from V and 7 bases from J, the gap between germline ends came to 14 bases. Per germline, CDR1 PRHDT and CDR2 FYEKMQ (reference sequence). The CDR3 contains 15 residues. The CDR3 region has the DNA TGTGCCAGCAGCTCCCTTCTAGATCCGAATTCACCCCTCCACTTT. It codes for CASSSLLDPNSPLHF.

CDR3 sequence (DNA): TGCGCCAGCAGCTTGGGGGAACAGGGTATTGTAAACTATGGCTACACCTTC. This sequence encodes CASSLGEQGIVNYGYTF. The chain carries TRBV5-1 and TRBJ1-2; D may be TRBD1 (6 bases). Trimming left V 0 bases short and J 2 bases short, with 17 bases between. This CDR3 region has 17 residues. The germline V gene has CDR1 SGHRS and CDR2 YFSETQ.

The CDR3 loop reads CATSNRGGNSPLHF. CDR3 nucleotides: TGTGCCACCAGCAATAGGGGTGGGAATTCACCCCTCCACTTT. The V call is TRBV15, the J call TRBJ1-6; tentatively, D is TRBD1 (5 bases). CDR3 length: 14 residues. Germline loops: CDR1 LNHNV, CDR2 YYDKDF (reference sequence). V lost 4 bases and J 7 bases, leaving 11 bases between the germline ends.

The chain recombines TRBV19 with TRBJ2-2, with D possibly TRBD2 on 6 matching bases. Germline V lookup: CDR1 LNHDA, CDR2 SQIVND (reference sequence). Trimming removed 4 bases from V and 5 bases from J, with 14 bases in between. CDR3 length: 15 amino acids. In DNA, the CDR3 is TGTGCCAGTAGTAGTGGAGGGCGAGGGACCGGGGAGCTGTTTTTT. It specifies CASSSGGRGTGELFF.

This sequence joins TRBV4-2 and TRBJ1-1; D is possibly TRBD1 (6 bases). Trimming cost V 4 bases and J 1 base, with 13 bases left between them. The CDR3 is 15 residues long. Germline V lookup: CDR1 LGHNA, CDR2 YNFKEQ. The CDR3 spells CASSPAGAGNTEAFF. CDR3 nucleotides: TGTGCCAGCAGCCCCGCGGGGGCAGGGAACACTGAAGCTTTCTTT.

CDR3 in amino acids: CSALKDSSQFF. CDR3 bases: TGCAGCGCATTAAAGGACAGCTCGCAGTTCTTC. The V and J genes are TRBV29-1 and TRBJ2-1, with a possible D match to TRBD1 (6 bases). The CDR3 has 11 amino acids. The germline CDR1 and CDR2 sequences are SQVTM and ANQGSEA. V lost 7 bases to trimming and J lost 12 bases, with 16 bases between them.

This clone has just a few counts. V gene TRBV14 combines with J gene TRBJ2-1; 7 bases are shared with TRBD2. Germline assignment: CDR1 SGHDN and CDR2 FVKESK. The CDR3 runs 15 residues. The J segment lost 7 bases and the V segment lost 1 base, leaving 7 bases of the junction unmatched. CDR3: CASSQGRGRRNEQFF. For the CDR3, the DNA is TGTGCCAGCAGCCAAGGGCGGGGGAGAAGGAATGAGCAGTTCTTC.

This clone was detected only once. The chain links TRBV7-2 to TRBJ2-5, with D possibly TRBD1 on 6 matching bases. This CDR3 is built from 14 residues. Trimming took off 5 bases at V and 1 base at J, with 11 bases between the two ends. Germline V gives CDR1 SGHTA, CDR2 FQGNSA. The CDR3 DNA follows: TGTGCCAGCAGCCCGACAGGTTTCCAAGAGACCCAGTACTTC. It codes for CASSPTGFQETQYF.

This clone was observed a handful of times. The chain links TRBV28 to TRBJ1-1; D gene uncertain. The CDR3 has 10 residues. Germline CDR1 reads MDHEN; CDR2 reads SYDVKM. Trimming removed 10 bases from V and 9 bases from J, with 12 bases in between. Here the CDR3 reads CATSGLQAFF. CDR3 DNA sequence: TGTGCCACCTCGGGGTTACAAGCTTTCTTT.

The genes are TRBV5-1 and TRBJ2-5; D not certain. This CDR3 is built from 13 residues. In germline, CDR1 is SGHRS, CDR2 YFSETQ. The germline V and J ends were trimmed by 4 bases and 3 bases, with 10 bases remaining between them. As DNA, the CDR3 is TGCGCCAGCAGCCCTGGGCCAGAAGAGACCCAGTACTTC. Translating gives CASSPGPEETQYF.

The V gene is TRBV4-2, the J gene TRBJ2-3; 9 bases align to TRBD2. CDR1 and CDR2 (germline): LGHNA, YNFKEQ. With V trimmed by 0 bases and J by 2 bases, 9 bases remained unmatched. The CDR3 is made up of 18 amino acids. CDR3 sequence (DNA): TGTGCCAGCAGCCAAGAGGTACCTAGCGGGGCCTCCACAGATACGCAGTATTTT. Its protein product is CASSQEVPSGASTDTQYF.

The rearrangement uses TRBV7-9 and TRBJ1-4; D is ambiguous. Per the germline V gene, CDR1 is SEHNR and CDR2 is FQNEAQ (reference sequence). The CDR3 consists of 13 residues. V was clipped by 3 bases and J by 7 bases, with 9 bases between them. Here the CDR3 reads CASSFPEVEKLFF. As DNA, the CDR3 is TGTGCCAGCAGCTTCCCCGAGGTTGAAAAACTGTTTTTT.

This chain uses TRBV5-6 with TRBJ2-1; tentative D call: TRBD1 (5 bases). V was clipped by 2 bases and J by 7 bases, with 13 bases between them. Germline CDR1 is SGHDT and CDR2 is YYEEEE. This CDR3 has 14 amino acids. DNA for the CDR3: TGTGCCAGCAGCTTAGGGGCCCCTCGGAATGAGCAGTTCTTC. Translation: CASSLGAPRNEQFF.

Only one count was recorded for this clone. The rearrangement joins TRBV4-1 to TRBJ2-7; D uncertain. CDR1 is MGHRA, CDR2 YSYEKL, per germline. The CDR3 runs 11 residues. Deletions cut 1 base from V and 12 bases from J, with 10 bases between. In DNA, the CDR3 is TGCGCCAGCAGCCAAGGGATGCGGCGGTACTTC. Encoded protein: CASSQGMRRYF.

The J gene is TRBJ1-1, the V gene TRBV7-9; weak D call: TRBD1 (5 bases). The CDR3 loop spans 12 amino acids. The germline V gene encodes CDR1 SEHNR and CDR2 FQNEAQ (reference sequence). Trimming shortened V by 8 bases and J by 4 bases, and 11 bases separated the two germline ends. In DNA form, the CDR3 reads TGTGCCAGCCGGGGGGAGAGCACTGAAGCTTTCTTT. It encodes CASRGESTEAFF.

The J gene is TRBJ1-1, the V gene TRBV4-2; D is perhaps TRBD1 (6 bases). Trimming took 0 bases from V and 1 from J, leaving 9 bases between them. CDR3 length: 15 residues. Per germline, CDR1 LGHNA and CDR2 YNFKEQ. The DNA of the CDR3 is TGTGCCAGCAGCCAAGATACAGGGTGGAACACTGAAGCTTTCTTT. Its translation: CASSQDTGWNTEAFF.

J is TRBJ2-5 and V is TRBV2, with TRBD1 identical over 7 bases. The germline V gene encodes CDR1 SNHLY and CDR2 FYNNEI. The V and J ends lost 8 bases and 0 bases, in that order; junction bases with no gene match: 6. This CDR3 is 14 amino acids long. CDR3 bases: TGTGCCAGCCGGGACAGCGAGTACCAAGAGACCCAGTACTTC. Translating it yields CASRDSEYQETQYF. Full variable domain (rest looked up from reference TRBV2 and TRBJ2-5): EPEVTQTPSHQVTQMGQEVILRCVPISNHLYFYWYRQILGQKVEFLVSFYNNEISEKSEIFDDQFSVERPDGSNFTLKIRSTKLEDSAMYFCASRDSEYQETQYFGPGTRLLVL.

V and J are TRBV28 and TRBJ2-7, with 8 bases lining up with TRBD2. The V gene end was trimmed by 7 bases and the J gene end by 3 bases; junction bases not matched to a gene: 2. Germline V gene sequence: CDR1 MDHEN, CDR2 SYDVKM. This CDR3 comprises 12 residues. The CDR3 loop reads CASTSGGYEQYF. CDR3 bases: TGTGCCAGCACCAGCGGGGGCTACGAGCAGTACTTC. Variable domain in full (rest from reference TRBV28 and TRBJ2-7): DVKVTQSSRYLVKRTGEKVFLECVQDMDHENMFWYRQDPGLGLRLIYFSYDVKMKEKGDIPEGYSVSREKKERFSLILESASTNQTSMYLCASTSGGYEQYFGPGTRLTVT.

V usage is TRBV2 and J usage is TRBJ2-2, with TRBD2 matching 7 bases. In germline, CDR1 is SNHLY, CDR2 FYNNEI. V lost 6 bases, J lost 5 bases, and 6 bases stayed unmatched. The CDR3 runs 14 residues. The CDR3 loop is CASRRDGGTGELFF. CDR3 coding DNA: TGTGCCAGCAGGAGGGACGGGGGGACCGGGGAGCTGTTTTTT.

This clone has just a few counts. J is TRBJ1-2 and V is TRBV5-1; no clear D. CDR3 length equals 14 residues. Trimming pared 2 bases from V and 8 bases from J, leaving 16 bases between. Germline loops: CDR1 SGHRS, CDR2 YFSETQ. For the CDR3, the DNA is TGCGCCAGCAGCTTAAACAGAAATTTGGGCGGCTACACCTTC. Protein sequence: CASSLNRNLGGYTF.

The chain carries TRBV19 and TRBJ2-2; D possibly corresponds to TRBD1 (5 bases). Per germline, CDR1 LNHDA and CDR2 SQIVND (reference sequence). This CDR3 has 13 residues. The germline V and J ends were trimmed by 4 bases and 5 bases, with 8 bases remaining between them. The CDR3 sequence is CASSTQGTGELFF. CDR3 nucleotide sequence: TGTGCCAGTAGTACCCAGGGAACCGGGGAGCTGTTTTTT.